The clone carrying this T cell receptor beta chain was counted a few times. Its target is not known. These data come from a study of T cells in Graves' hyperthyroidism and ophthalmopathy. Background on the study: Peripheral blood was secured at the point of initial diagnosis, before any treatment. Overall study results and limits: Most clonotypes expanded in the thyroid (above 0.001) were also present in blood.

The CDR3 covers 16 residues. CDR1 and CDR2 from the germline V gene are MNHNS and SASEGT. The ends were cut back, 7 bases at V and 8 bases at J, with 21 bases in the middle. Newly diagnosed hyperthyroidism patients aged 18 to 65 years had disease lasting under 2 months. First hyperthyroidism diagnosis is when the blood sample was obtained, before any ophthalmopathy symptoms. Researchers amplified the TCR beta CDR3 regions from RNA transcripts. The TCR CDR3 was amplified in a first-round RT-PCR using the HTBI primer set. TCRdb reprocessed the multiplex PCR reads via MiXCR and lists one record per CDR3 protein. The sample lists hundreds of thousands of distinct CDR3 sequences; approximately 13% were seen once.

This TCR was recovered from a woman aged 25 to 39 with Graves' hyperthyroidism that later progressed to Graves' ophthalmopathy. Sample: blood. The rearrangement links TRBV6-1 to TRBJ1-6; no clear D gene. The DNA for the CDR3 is TGTGCCAGCATTTGGAGCAGGTACCCTAAAGATTCACCCCTCCACTTT. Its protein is CASIWSRYPKDSPLHF.